These T cell receptor beta chains were read from a single sample in a study of long-term antiretroviral therapy in people with HIV. Sequencing used immunoSEQ multiplex PCR; TCRdb keeps in-frame clones, though not all of them. The sample holds 30,000 or so clones; roughly 73% are singletons and the top ten take about 9.3%. Sequences were derived from unsorted PBMCs, sampled 1.5 years before starting antiretroviral therapy. The source of these receptors is a young man with HIV. CDR3s include the opening cysteine and the closing phenylalanine or tryptophan. Each record gives: D gene, V gene, clone size, J gene, CDR3 protein, CDR3 DNA. The D gene is left open where the match is weak. Expanded clones are given a class, and other clones once, few, many or no size at all.

>TRBD1|TRBV4-3|-|TRBJ2-7
CASSPYQGASYEQYF
TGCGCCAGCAGCCCCTACCAGGGGGCTTCTTACGAGCAGTACTTC
>-|TRBV6-5|-|TRBJ2-5
CASSSGETQYF
TGTGCCAGCAGTTCAGGGGAGACCCAGTACTTC
>-|TRBV5-1|-|TRBJ2-7
CASSLFQASSYEQYF
TGCGCCAGCAGCTTGTTCCAGGCGAGCTCCTACGAGCAGTACTTC
>-|TRBV9|-|TRBJ1-1
CASSAGATEAFF
TGTGCCAGCAGCGCAGGGGCCACTGAAGCTTTCTTT
>TRBD1|TRBV6-1|-|TRBJ1-4
CASSERTGPGYNEKLFF
TGTGCCAGCAGTGAGCGGACAGGGCCCGGTTATAATGAAAAACTGTTTTTT
>-|TRBV10-3|-|TRBJ1-2
CAITRTDNYGYTF
TGTGCCATTACACGGACCGATAACTATGGCTACACCTTC
>-|TRBV28|few|TRBJ2-5
CASSRRVGMETQYF
TGTGCCAGCAGTCGAAGGGTAGGGATGGAGACCCAGTACTTC
>-|TRBV12-5|-|TRBJ1-2
CASGSAGNYGYTF
TGTGCTAGTGGTTCGGCGGGGAACTATGGCTACACCTTC
>-|TRBV6-1|-|TRBJ2-5
CASTHPFQETQYF
TGTGCCAGCACGCACCCCTTTCAAGAGACCCAGTACTTC
>TRBD2|TRBV5-6|once|TRBJ2-1
CASSYGSSGGYNEQFF
TGTGCCAGCAGCTATGGTTCTAGCGGGGGTTACAATGAGCAGTTCTTC
>TRBD1|TRBV23-1|-|TRBJ1-5
CASSQRGTGGDQPQHF
TGCGCCAGCAGTCAACGGGGAACAGGGGGCGATCAGCCCCAGCATTTT
>-|TRBV7-8|-|TRBJ2-7
CASSYSPLAYEQYF
TGTGCCAGCAGTTATTCCCCCTTGGCCTACGAGCAGTACTTC
>-|TRBV9|-|TRBJ2-2
CASRQGSGELFF
TGTGCCAGCAGACAGGGATCCGGGGAGCTGTTTTTT
>-|TRBV10-3|few|TRBJ1-2
CAISDPDTNYGYTF
TGTGCCATCAGTGACCCGGATACTAACTATGGCTACACCTTC
>-|TRBV28|-|TRBJ2-7
CASSFIASAFSYEQYF
TGTGCCAGCAGTTTCATCGCTAGCGCCTTCTCCTACGAGCAGTACTTC
>TRBD1|TRBV7-2|few|TRBJ1-2
CASSLVSTGHGYTF
TGTGCCAGCAGCTTAGTTTCGACAGGGCATGGCTACACCTTC
>-|TRBV6-5|-|TRBJ1-1
CASSYSGRTEAFF
TGTGCCAGCAGTTACTCCGGGAGGACTGAAGCTTTCTTT
>-|TRBV2|-|TRBJ1-5
CASSESFRTDSNQPQHF
TGTGCCAGCAGTGAGTCATTCCGGACAGATAGCAATCAGCCCCAGCATTTT
>TRBD2|TRBV4-1|-|TRBJ2-2
CASSTRTSGRGAGELFF
TGCGCCAGCAGCACCCGGACTAGCGGGAGGGGGGCCGGGGAGCTGTTTTTT
>-|TRBV10-3|few|TRBJ2-3
CAISEGLADTQYF
TGTGCCATCAGTGAAGGACTGGCAGATACGCAGTATTTT
>TRBD2|TRBV28|-|TRBJ2-7
CASSPWSGRAYEQYF
TGTGCCAGCAGTCCCTGGTCAGGGAGGGCCTACGAGCAGTACTTC
>TRBD1|TRBV10-3|-|TRBJ1-2
CAISDFLGQRDRGYTF
TGTGCCATCAGTGATTTTTTGGGACAGAGGGATCGTGGCTACACCTTC
>TRBD1|TRBV5-1|-|TRBJ2-7
CASSSLTGGGDEQYF
TGCGCCAGCAGCTCCCTAACAGGGGGCGGCGACGAGCAGTACTTC
>TRBD2|TRBV7-9|-|TRBJ2-5
CASSLVAGGATQYF
TGTGCCAGCAGCTTAGTGGCGGGGGGGGCGACCCAGTACTTC
>TRBD1|TRBV18|-|TRBJ1-4
CASSLYQTGELEKLFF
TGTGCCAGCTCACTGTATCAGACAGGGGAATTAGAAAAACTGTTTTTT
>-|TRBV9|-|TRBJ1-4
CASSPRDGSEKLFF
TGTGCCAGCAGCCCACGGGACGGAAGTGAAAAACTGTTTTTT
>TRBD1|TRBV4-1|-|TRBJ2-3
CASSLDYTGGHTDTQYF
TGCGCCAGCAGCCTCGACTACACAGGGGGCCACACAGATACGCAGTATTTT
>-|TRBV6-5|-|TRBJ2-3
CASSYSYRPTDTQYF
TGTGCCAGCAGTTACTCGTACAGACCCACAGATACGCAGTATTTT
>-|TRBV29-1|-|TRBJ2-1
CSGGLIRGEQFF
TGCAGCGGGGGGCTGATACGGGGTGAGCAGTTCTTC
>-|TRBV10-3|-|TRBJ2-3
CAISLASTDTQYF
TGTGCCATCAGTCTAGCGAGCACAGATACGCAGTATTTT
>TRBD1|TRBV28|-|TRBJ2-7
CASSTPGQRHYVEQYF
TGTGCCAGCAGCACTCCGGGACAGAGGCACTACGTAGAGCAGTACTTC
>-|TRBV6-6|-|TRBJ2-1
CATRDDSYNEQFF
TGTGCCACCCGGGACGACTCCTACAATGAGCAGTTCTTC
>-|TRBV4-3|-|TRBJ2-5
CASSQGLQETQYF
TGCGCCAGCAGCCAAGGGCTTCAAGAGACCCAGTACTTC
>-|TRBV7-9|-|TRBJ2-7
CASSLAVGGRRLEQYF
TGTGCCAGCAGCTTAGCGGTGGGGGGGCGCAGGTTAGAGCAGTACTTC
>-|TRBV11-2|-|TRBJ2-2
CASSLFRDPGGELFF
TGTGCCAGCAGCTTATTCCGGGACCCCGGTGGGGAGCTGTTTTTT
>TRBD2|TRBV5-1|-|TRBJ2-4
CASRMFAGDQNIQYF
TGCGCCAGCAGAATGTTCGCGGGAGACCAAAACATTCAGTACTTC
>-|TRBV7-9|-|TRBJ1-2
CASSSGAAYGYTF
TGTGCCAGCAGCTCCGGGGCCGCCTATGGCTACACCTTC
>TRBD2|TRBV6-5|-|TRBJ2-1
CASSYGGSNNEQFF
TGTGCCAGCAGTTACGGCGGGAGCAACAATGAGCAGTTCTTC
>-|TRBV4-2|-|TRBJ2-5
CASSQTATLQETQYF
TGTGCCAGCAGCCAAACGGCGACCCTCCAAGAGACCCAGTACTTC
>TRBD1|TRBV27|once|TRBJ2-1
CATSWGTGYNEQFF
TGTGCCACCTCTTGGGGGACAGGGTACAATGAGCAGTTCTTC
>-|TRBV29-1|-|TRBJ2-2
CSFEKMNTGELFF
TGCAGCTTCGAAAAGATGAACACCGGGGAGCTGTTTTTT
>-|TRBV6-6|-|TRBJ1-2
CASSYGDPSGYTF
TGTGCCAGCAGTTACGGGGACCCCTCTGGCTACACCTTC
>TRBD1|TRBV10-1|-|TRBJ2-5
CASSVGQGPETQYF
TGCGCCAGCAGTGTGGGACAGGGTCCCGAGACCCAGTACTTC